This is a list of T cell receptor beta chains from one sample in a study of T cells in Graves' hyperthyroidism and ophthalmopathy. TCRdb called the multiplex PCR reads again in MiXCR, with one record for every CDR3 protein. The table includes over 500,000 distinct CDR3 sequences, under 20% detected once. The sequenced material came from blood. These receptor sequences come from a woman younger than 30 with Graves' ophthalmopathy. The CDR3 runs from the conserved cysteine through the conserved F or W.

V gene	CDR3 protein
TRBV19	CASSPGTSGTYQETQYF
TRBV9	CASSDTPLGGETQYF
TRBV30	CAWSRRGVYGYTF
TRBV30	CAWSSTNSPLHF
TRBV12-3/TRBV12-4	CASSRTSGRLEQYF
TRBV2	CASSVEAMQPQHF
TRBV2	CASSGGGSGYTF
TRBV11-2	CASSFYDTEAFF
TRBV20-1	CSHQPGDSNTEAFF
TRBV28	CASSPRRGKAGANVLTF
TRBV20-1	CSATDSYGYTF
TRBV5-6	CASSLSDLGHQPQHF
TRBV5-1	CASSATSGTYEQYF
TRBV28	CASSDGTGGFVDEKLFF
TRBV6-9	CASSYGGTGGTGYTF
TRBV28	CASSHSRDGTDYGYTF
TRBV20-1	CSARDILGVQTNSPLHF
TRBV5-5	CASSLGFEGAYYEQYF
TRBV3-1	CASREAGGNEQFF
TRBV20-1	CSAVGLAGGPGETQYF
TRBV5-5	CASSHGTVEAFF
TRBV7-6	CASSFESGSGGDEQYF
TRBV5-1	CASSLGGVGDGYTF
TRBV6-2/TRBV6-3	CASSDGTSGSPYEQYF
TRBV30	CAVTSGALYNEQFF
TRBV2	CATSPSRGPRHGYTF
TRBV29-1	CSALPGLRTDTQYF
TRBV5-1	CASSPVSGSGRNEQFF
TRBV6-5	CASSYPEKVRGNQPQHF
TRBV5-1	CASSPGTSITEQYF
TRBV6-1	CASTNRLTYGYTF
TRBV15	CATSRDPPYEQYF
TRBV6-1	CASTQRTEQYF
TRBV4-3	CASSQGDGGFSPLHF
TRBV7-3	CASSWTSTDTQYF